One and the same sample provided the 20 T cell receptor beta chains below, sequenced in a study of T cell changes during pregnancy in multiple sclerosis. The method was immunoSEQ multiplex PCR; TCRdb's version includes in-frame clones alone and lacks a portion of them. This table holds tens of thousands of clones, about 91% found once. The sample in question was peripheral blood, obtained before pregnancy. The receptors shown here come from a female donor with multiple sclerosis, enrolled in a pregnancy study.

The chain joins TRBV18 to TRBJ2-5; TRBD1 aligns across 8 bases. CDR1 is KGHSH, CDR2 LQKENI, per germline. The CDR3 totals 17 residues. V lost 3 bases and J lost 5; bases outside the gene matches: 14. CDR3: CASSPIPSRGQGETQYF. For the CDR3, the DNA is TGTGCCAGCTCACCGATTCCGAGCAGGGGGCAGGGTGAGACCCAGTACTTC.

This sequence joins TRBV9 and TRBJ2-3; D call uncertain. Germline V CDR1 and CDR2: SGDLS, YYNGEE. The CDR3 is made up of 12 amino acids. V lost 4 bases to trimming and J lost 3 bases, with 6 bases between them. CDR3 protein: CASSFSTDTQYF. CDR3 DNA: TGTGCCAGCAGCTTTAGTACAGATACGCAGTATTTT.

V is TRBV7-2 and J is TRBJ1-2; 11 positions agree with TRBD1. The germline V gene encodes CDR1 SGHTA and CDR2 FQGNSA. The length of the CDR3 is 15 residues. Losses at the gene ends were 5 bases for V and 10 bases for J; bases not matched to a gene: 12. CDR3 residues: CASSPPPGTGGYYTF. CDR3 nucleotide sequence: TGTGCCAGCAGCCCCCCCCCGGGGACAGGGGGTTACTACACCTTC.

This chain uses TRBV4-3 with TRBJ1-2; D gene uncertain. V lost 0 bases, J lost 4 bases, and 12 bases lay in between. CDR1 and CDR2 (germline): LGHNA, YSLEER. The CDR3 consists of 15 residues. The DNA for the CDR3 is TGCGCCAGCAGCCAAGACCAGTGGCAACCCTATGGCTACACCTTC. This sequence encodes CASSQDQWQPYGYTF.

V usage is TRBV2 and J usage is TRBJ2-7, with 8 bases fitting TRBD1. V was pared by 3 bases and J by 3 bases, with 4 bases of the junction left unmatched. CDR3 length: 14 residues. Looked up from germline, CDR1 is SNHLY and CDR2 is FYNNEI. The CDR3 sequence is CASSETGAYYEQYF. CDR3 sequence (DNA): TGTGCCAGCAGTGAGACAGGGGCCTACTACGAGCAGTACTTC.

CDR3 amino acids: CASTEGAPAAFF. CDR3 bases: TGTGCCAGCACCGAGGGGGCACCTGCGGCTTTCTTT. This chain connects TRBV6-1 to TRBJ1-1; 7 bases match TRBD1. J was trimmed by 11 bases and V by 7 bases; bases with no gene match: 10. This CDR3 has 12 amino acids. Germline V lookup: CDR1 MNHNS, CDR2 SASEGT.

This sequence joins TRBV5-4 and TRBJ2-2; D gene ambiguous. Germline lookup yields CDR1 SGHNT and CDR2 YYREEE (reference sequence). V was pared by 4 bases and J by 0 bases, with 13 bases between. The CDR3 totals 16 residues. CDR3 protein: CASSPGVYANTGELFF. The CDR3 DNA reads TGTGCCAGCAGCCCAGGCGTCTACGCGAACACCGGGGAGCTGTTTTTT.

This chain links TRBV5-1 with TRBJ1-2; maybe TRBD1 (6 bases). CDR3 length equals 13 residues. Germline values: CDR1 SGHRS, CDR2 YFSETQ. The V end lost 1 base, the J end lost 6 bases, and 10 bases lay between the germline ends. The CDR3 sequence is CASSLPGDDGYTF. The CDR3 bases are TGCGCCAGCAGCTTGCCAGGGGACGATGGCTACACCTTC.

This chain uses TRBV5-1 with TRBJ2-3; 11 bases align to TRBD2. CDR3 length: 14 residues. V trimming: 7 bases; J trimming: 3 bases; junction bases outside the gene matches: 4. Germline CDR1 and CDR2: SGHRS and YFSETQ. The CDR3 DNA is TGCGCCAGCCGCAGACTAGCGGGGACAGATACGCAGTATTTT. This gives the protein CASRRLAGTDTQYF.

The rearrangement joins TRBV6-5 to TRBJ1-2; weak D call: TRBD1 (5 bases). The CDR3 loop spans 12 amino acids. V was cut by 2 bases and J by 8 bases, with 9 bases left in between. Germline CDR1 is MNHEY and CDR2 is SVGAGI. The CDR3 DNA sequence: TGTGCCAGCAGTTACGGAGGGGAAGGCTACACCTTC. This gives the protein CASSYGGEGYTF.

V and J are TRBV19 and TRBJ2-3; 8 bases line up with TRBD2. Germline assignment: CDR1 LNHDA and CDR2 SQIVND (reference sequence). The CDR3 runs 15 residues. Trimming at V came to 4 bases and at J to 1 base, leaving 4 bases not matched to a gene. The CDR3 nucleotides read TGTGCCAGTAGTACCTACGGGGGGGGCACAGATACGCAGTATTTT. It codes for CASSTYGGGTDTQYF.

J is TRBJ2-2 and V is TRBV13, with D hard to call. The V gene lost 6 bases and the J gene lost 4 bases, with 12 bases spanning the gap. The CDR3 totals 14 residues. CDR1 and CDR2 from the germline V gene are PRHDT and FYEKMQ (reference sequence). CDR3 nucleotides: TGTGCCAGCAGTGGGCCGTTACTCACCGGGGAGCTGTTTTTT. Residues: CASSGPLLTGELFF.

The rearrangement uses TRBV16 and TRBJ2-3; the D gene is possibly TRBD1 (6 bases). The CDR3 extends over 14 amino acids. CDR1 and CDR2 from the germline V gene are KGHSY and FQNENV. With 4 bases removed from V and 2 bases from J, the gap between germline ends came to 10 bases. DNA of the CDR3: TGTGCCAGCAGCCGGGGGCAGACCACAGATACGCAGTATTTT. Translation gives CASSRGQTTDTQYF.

This chain links TRBV7-2 with TRBJ1-2, with 8 nucleotides matching TRBD1. The CDR3 sequence is 14 residues long. Per germline, CDR1 SGHTA and CDR2 FQGNSA. V dropped 5 bases and J dropped 7; count of bases not matched to a gene: 9. The CDR3 sequence: CASSTTDRVGGYTF. CDR3 nucleotides: TGTGCCAGCAGCACCACGGACAGGGTTGGTGGCTACACCTTC.

This chain joins TRBV7-2 and TRBJ2-7; unclear D gene. The germline V gene has CDR1 SGHTA and CDR2 FQGNSA. Trimming left V 2 bases short and J 9 bases short, with 8 bases between. The CDR3 totals 11 residues. CDR3 amino acids: CASSLNSGQYF. CDR3 DNA: TGTGCCAGCAGCTTAAACTCGGGGCAGTACTTC.

This chain joins TRBV6-6 and TRBJ2-1, with D unresolved. Trimming pared 2 bases from V and 8 bases from J, leaving 10 bases between. CDR3 length: 13 residues. Germline V gene lookup returns CDR1 MNHNY and CDR2 SVGAGI (reference sequence). The CDR3 bases are TGTGCCAGCAGTTACCCCCAGTTGTATGAGCAGTTCTTC. It translates to CASSYPQLYEQFF.

The chain joins TRBV5-5 to TRBJ2-7; D unresolved. The CDR3 has 12 residues. The germline V gene has CDR1 SGHKS and CDR2 YYEKEE (reference sequence). V lost 4 bases to trimming and J lost 1 base, with 6 bases between them. The CDR3 region has the DNA TGTGCCAGCAGCCCCCTGTCCTACGAGCAGTACTTC. Amino acid sequence: CASSPLSYEQYF.

V and J are TRBV7-9 and TRBJ2-5; TRBD2 agrees at 11 bases. CDR3 size: 16 residues. Germline assignment: CDR1 SEHNR and CDR2 FQNEAQ (reference sequence). The V and J ends lost 3 bases and 1 base, in that order; junction bases with no gene match: 4. The CDR3 protein is CASSFLAGGPQETQYF. The CDR3 DNA reads TGTGCCAGCAGCTTTCTAGCGGGGGGCCCCCAAGAGACCCAGTACTTC.

The DNA for the CDR3 is TGTGCCAGCAGTTACCCTGCAGGTTCCAATCAGCCCCAGCATTTT. It specifies CASSYPAGSNQPQHF. The rearrangement links TRBV6-6 to TRBJ1-5; no clear D gene. Germline-derived CDR1 and CDR2 are MNHNY and SVGAGI (reference sequence). The CDR3 contains 15 residues. V was shortened by 2 bases and J by 3 bases, with 11 bases between the two germline ends.

The rearrangement joins TRBV27 to TRBJ1-1, with 7 bases fitting TRBD1. Per the germline V gene, CDR1 is MNHEY and CDR2 is SMNVEV (reference sequence). V lost 2 bases to trimming and J lost 9 bases; unmatched junction nucleotides: 12. CDR3 length: 15 amino acids. The CDR3 here is CASSLDRVWADKAFF. CDR3 DNA sequence: TGTGCCAGCAGTTTAGACAGGGTCTGGGCCGATAAAGCTTTCTTT.